This T cell receptor beta chain was documented in a study of blood T cell repertoires in COVID-19. Study-wide context: COVID-19 samples, acute and convalescent, were from the United States, Italy and Spain.

Per the authors' pipeline: By means of reference gene primer amplification, nucleated cell counts were estimated. The protocol was immunoSEQ multiplex PCR, while the TCRdb copy is restricted to in-frame clones and leaves out a portion. V and J calls and clone size come straight from that table; D and trimming were deduced from the DNA. This sample has around 260,000 clones; around 87% occur once, and the top ten carry 2% to 2.5%. J lost 0 bases, V lost 4 bases, and 9 bases had no gene match. Per germline, CDR1 LGHDT and CDR2 YNNKEL (reference sequence). CDR3 length equals 17 residues. The sequenced sample was peripheral blood. This chain connects TRBV3-1 (or the pseudogene TRBV3-2) to TRBJ1-2; 9 bases agree with TRBD1. The TCR comes from a woman between 45 and 60 years old with acute or convalescent COVID-19. The CDR3 here is CASSRSGTGPSNYGYTF. DNA for the CDR3: TGTGCCAGCAGCCGAAGCGGGACAGGGCCTTCTAACTATGGCTACACCTTC.